This T cell receptor beta chain was sequenced for a study of blood T cell repertoires in COVID-19 (dated by TCRdb to between 2020 and 2021). With respect to the entire study: Collaborator samples came from the United States, Italy and Spain and covered acute and convalescent phases of COVID-19. The material from the prospective study consisted of cDNA or gDNA derived from T cells, B-cell-depleted T cells, or PBMCs. The dataset comprised deeply sampled blood TCRbeta repertoires from subjects exposed to, actively infected with, or recovered from COVID-19. The repertoires were released in a freely available public database meant as a resource for research on the immune response to SARS-CoV-2. Samples were obtained from the ongoing ImmuneRACE study (first 160 participants) and from over 1,000 subjects provided by 6 global collaborators. Nearly every sample came with metadata listing a de-identified subject ID, COVID-19 status, age in years and sex. Where HLA class I and class II types were available, the types were taken from metadata supplied by the sample provider, not from assay-based typing.

General findings and caveats noted by the study authors: The quantity of clinical and demographic metadata differed by source and by participant and was supplied without curation.

At one collaborating source in Seattle, patients were enrolled during active infection and were followed longitudinally through the course of disease. Collaborating institutions collected whole blood in K2EDTA tubes following their own protocols. For TCRbeta analysis, collaborators shipped samples in one of three forms: frozen whole blood, isolated PBMCs, or DNA extracted from either of those sample types. Worth noting for this clone: The specificity of this receptor is unknown. No base qualities exist here, and no much larger clone lies one base off it.

The germline V gene encodes CDR1 MDHEN and CDR2 SYDVKM. V and J are trimmed by 6 bases and 3 bases, and the gene matches miss 8 bases of the junction. The CDR3 contains 14 residues, cysteine and phenylalanine counted. The kept DNA is CDR3 alone, 42 bases in frame from the first base. TCRbeta CDR3 regions were amplified from genomic DNA using the immunoSEQ Assay, a bias-controlled multiplex PCR. On the authors' methods: The number of nucleated cells in each sample was estimated from the amplification of reference gene primers within the assay. To quantify the absolute abundance of each unique TCRbeta CDR3 rearrangement, sequence reads were collapsed and filtered. For each sample, productive Simpson clonality was calculated by taking the square root of Simpson's diversity index across productive rearrangements. TCRdb provides this immuneACCESS table in a form limited to in-frame rearrangements. Some clones are lacking; in checked studies, under half of them reflect an unresolved V gene, and why the rest are absent is not known. The V and J calls and the clone size are those of that table, but D and trimming were determined from the DNA. The sample data list a few hundred thousand clones, and approximately 86% of these were observed just once. Of the sample, around 5.1% is held by the ten largest clones.

Sequencing was performed on peripheral blood. Here the chain combines TRBV28 and TRBJ2-7, with 7 bases aligning to TRBD1. This TCR came from an older woman with COVID-19, enrolled during active disease. The DNA reads TGTGCCAGCAGCACCGGGACAGCGATCTACGAGCAGTACTTC. This sequence encodes CASSTGTAIYEQYF.